The clone carrying this T cell receptor beta chain occurred a few times. This CDR3 has 14 residues. V trimming: 0 bases; J trimming: 8 bases; junction bases outside the gene matches: 5. Per the germline V gene, CDR1 is SGHRS and CDR2 is YFSETQ. Assay used: immunoSEQ multiplex PCR; TCRdb lists only in-frame clones, some missing. The data show 250,000 to 350,000 clones, roughly 90% seen once. This specimen comes from a study of blood T cell repertoires in COVID-19. Turning to the study itself: Sites in the United States, Italy and Spain provided acute and convalescent COVID-19 samples.

Those enrolled in Seattle joined during active infection and were followed longitudinally afterward. This sequence was found in a woman aged 30 to 39 with COVID-19, enrolled during active disease. Sequenced sample: peripheral blood. V is TRBV5-1 and J is TRBJ1-2, with TRBD1 matching 9 bases. In DNA form, the CDR3 reads TGCGCCAGCAGCTTGGGCCGGACAGGGGAAGGCTACACCTTC. This gives the protein CASSLGRTGEGYTF.